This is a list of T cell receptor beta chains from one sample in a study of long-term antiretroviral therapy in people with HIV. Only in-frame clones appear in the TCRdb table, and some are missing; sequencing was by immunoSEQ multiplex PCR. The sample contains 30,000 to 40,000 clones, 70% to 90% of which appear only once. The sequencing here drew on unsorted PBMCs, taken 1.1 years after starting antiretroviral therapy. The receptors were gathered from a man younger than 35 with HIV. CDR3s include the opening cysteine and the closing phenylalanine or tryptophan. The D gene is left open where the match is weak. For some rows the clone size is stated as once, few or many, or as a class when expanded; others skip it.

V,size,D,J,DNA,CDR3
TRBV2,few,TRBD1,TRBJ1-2,TGTGCCAGCAGTGAATGGTCAGGGGGCTATGGCTACACCTTC,CASSEWSGGYGYTF
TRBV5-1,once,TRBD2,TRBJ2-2,TGCGCCAGCAGCCCAAAGACTAGCCTAGAGAACACCGGGGAGCTGTTTTTT,CASSPKTSLENTGELFF
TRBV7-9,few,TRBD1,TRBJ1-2,TGTGCCAGCAGCCTAAAACAGGGGTGGTTGAATGGCTACACCTTC,CASSLKQGWLNGYTF
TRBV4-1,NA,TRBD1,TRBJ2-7,TGCGCCAGCAGCGGGTGGGACAGGGGATCCTACGAGCAGTACTTC,CASSGWDRGSYEQYF
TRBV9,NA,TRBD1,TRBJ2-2,TGTGCCAGCAGCGGGTTCCGGACAGGGTATACCGGGGAGCTGTTTTTT,CASSGFRTGYTGELFF
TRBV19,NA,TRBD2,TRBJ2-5,TGTGCCAGTAGTTCGGGGGGTGAGGAGACCCAGTACTTC,CASSSGGEETQYF
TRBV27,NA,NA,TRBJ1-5,TGTGCCAGCAGCGGGACTTTCAATCAGCCCCAGCATTTT,CASSGTFNQPQHF
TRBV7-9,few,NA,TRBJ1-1,TGTGCCAGCAGCTTAAAGGGGCCGAACACTGAAGCTTTCTTT,CASSLKGPNTEAFF
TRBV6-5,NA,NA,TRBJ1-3,TGTGCCAGCAGTTACCGATCAGGGAACTCTGGAAACACCATATATTTT,CASSYRSGNSGNTIYF
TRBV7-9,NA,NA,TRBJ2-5,TGTGCCAGCAGCTTCCAGCTCAACAAACCGTACCAAGAGACCCAGTACTTC,CASSFQLNKPYQETQYF
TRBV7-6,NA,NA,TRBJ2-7,TGTGCCAGCAGCTTAGGACAGCCCTACGAGCAGTACTTC,CASSLGQPYEQYF
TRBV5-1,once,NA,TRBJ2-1,TGCGCCAGCAGCTTGGCAAACTTAATCGGCGATGAGCAGTTCTTC,CASSLANLIGDEQFF
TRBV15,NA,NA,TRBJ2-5,TGTGCCACCAGCGGAGCAGAGTACCAAGAGACCCAGTACTTC,CATSGAEYQETQYF
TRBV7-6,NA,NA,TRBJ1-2,TGTGCCAGCAGCCCCTCGACAGGACTTCCACGCCTTAACTATGGCTACACCTTC,CASSPSTGLPRLNYGYTF
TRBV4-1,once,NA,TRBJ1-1,TGCGCCAGCAGCCAGTATCAGGGAGTCACTGAAGCTTTCTTT,CASSQYQGVTEAFF
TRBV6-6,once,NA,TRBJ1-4,TGTGCCAGCAGTTACGCGGACGGTGGGGAAAAACTGTTTTTT,CASSYADGGEKLFF
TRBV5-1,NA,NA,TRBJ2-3,TGCGCCAGCAGCTTGGAGCGAACTAGCACAGATACGCAGTATTTT,CASSLERTSTDTQYF
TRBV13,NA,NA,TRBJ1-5,TGTGCCAGCAGCTTAGGGAGACAGCCCCAGCATTTT,CASSLGRQPQHF
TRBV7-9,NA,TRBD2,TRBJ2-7,TGCGCCAGCAGCCCCACTAGCGCCGGCTCCTACGAGCAGTACTTC,CASSPTSAGSYEQYF
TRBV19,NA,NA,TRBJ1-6,TGTGCCAGTAGTATAGGCCTTAATTCACCCCTCCACTTT,CASSIGLNSPLHF
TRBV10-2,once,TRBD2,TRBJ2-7,TGCGCCAGCAGTGAGTCGGGAGGGATTAGCTACGAGCAGTACTTC,CASSESGGISYEQYF
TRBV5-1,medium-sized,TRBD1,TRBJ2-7,TGCGCCAGCAGCGCCTTTGGGACAGGGGGCCTCTACGAGCAGTACTTC,CASSAFGTGGLYEQYF
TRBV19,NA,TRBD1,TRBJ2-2,TGTGCCAGTAGCACCGGGACAGGGCTGAACACCGGGGAGCTGTTTTTT,CASSTGTGLNTGELFF
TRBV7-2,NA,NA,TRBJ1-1,TGTGCCAGCAGCTCAGATACAGCGAACACTGAAGCTTTCTTT,CASSSDTANTEAFF
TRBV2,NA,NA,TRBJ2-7,TGTGCCAGCAGTGAAAGGTCGGCAGGGGAATCCTACGAGCAGTACTTC,CASSERSAGESYEQYF
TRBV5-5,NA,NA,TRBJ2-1,TGTGCCAGCCTTCCTTTAGCTTTCTCCTACAATGAGCAGTTCTTC,CASLPLAFSYNEQFF
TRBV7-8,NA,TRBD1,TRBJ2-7,TGTGCCAGCAGCTTCCTATCCGGGACAGGGGGCTACGAGCAGTACTTC,CASSFLSGTGGYEQYF
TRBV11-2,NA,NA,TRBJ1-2,TGTGCCAGCAGCTTACGGCTCGATCACTATGGCTACACCTTC,CASSLRLDHYGYTF
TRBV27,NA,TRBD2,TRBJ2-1,TGTGCCAGCAGTCCCGGACTAGCGAGCTCGAAAATCTACAATGAGCAGTTCTTC,CASSPGLASSKIYNEQFF
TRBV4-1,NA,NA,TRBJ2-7,TGCGCCAGCAGCCACCGAGCGGCCTTAAACTCCGAGCAGTACTTC,CASSHRAALNSEQYF
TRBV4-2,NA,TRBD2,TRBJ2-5,TGTGCCAGCAGTCTAGCGGGGGGGAGTGAGACCCAGTACTTC,CASSLAGGSETQYF
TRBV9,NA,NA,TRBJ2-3,TGTGCCAGCAGCCCTACTCTAGCGTTGGGGGCCGATGTTGCAGATACGCAGTATTTT,CASSPTLALGADVADTQYF
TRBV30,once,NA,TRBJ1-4,TGTGCCTGCCCTCTAGGGAGCGGTTCTAATGAAAAACTGTTTTTT,CACPLGSGSNEKLFF
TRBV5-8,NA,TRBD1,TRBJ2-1,TGTGCCAGCAGCACCTGGACAGGGGGCACCTACAATGAGCAGTTCTTC,CASSTWTGGTYNEQFF
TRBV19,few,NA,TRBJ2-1,TGTGCCAGTAGTATCGCTATCGGGCCCTACAATGAGCAGTTCTTC,CASSIAIGPYNEQFF
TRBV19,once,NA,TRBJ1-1,TGTGCCAGTAGTATTGGAGCCAGGGGGAACACTGAAGCTTTCTTT,CASSIGARGNTEAFF
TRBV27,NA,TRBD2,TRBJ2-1,TGTGCCAGCAGTTTACTGACTAGCGGGGGGGGCCCTGAGCAGTTCTTC,CASSLLTSGGGPEQFF
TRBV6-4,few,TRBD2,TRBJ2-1,TGTGCCAGCAGTGACGAGACTAGCGGGGAAGATGAGCAGTTCTTC,CASSDETSGEDEQFF
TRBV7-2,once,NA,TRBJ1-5,TGTGCCAGCAGCTTATTCGAAGGGGCTAGTCAGCCCCAGCATTTT,CASSLFEGASQPQHF
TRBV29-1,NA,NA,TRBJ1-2,TGCAGCGTTGTGGAGGTATCGAAGGGGGGCTACACCTTC,CSVVEVSKGGYTF
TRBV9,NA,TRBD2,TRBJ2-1,TGTGCCAGCAGCCTTCGACTAGCGGGAACTTACAATGAGCAGTTCTTC,CASSLRLAGTYNEQFF
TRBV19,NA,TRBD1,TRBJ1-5,TGTGCCAGTAGTACGGGACAGCCCCTTAAGCCCCAGCATTTT,CASSTGQPLKPQHF
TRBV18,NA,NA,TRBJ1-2,TGTGCCAGCTCACCACCGTACCAAGGCTACACCTTC,CASSPPYQGYTF
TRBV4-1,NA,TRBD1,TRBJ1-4,TGCGCCAGCAGCCGGCAGGGGGCAGATGAAAAACTGTTTTTT,CASSRQGADEKLFF
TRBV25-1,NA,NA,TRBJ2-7,TGTGCCACCGAGGGGGGCAACGAGCAGTACTTC,CATEGGNEQYF
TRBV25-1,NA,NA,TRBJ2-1,TGTGCCAGCAACTTAGGAGGGACAGCACAAAATGAGCAGTTCTTC,CASNLGGTAQNEQFF
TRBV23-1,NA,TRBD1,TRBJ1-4,TGCGCCAGCAGTCAATCCTGCTCCGGGACAGGGGTACGGGAAAAACTGTTTTTT,CASSQSCSGTGVREKLFF
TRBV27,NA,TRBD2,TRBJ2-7,TGTGCCAGCAGAGTGTCTACTAGCGGGGGGTCCGGTGAGCAGTACTTC,CASRVSTSGGSGEQYF
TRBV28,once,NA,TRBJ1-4,TGTGCCAGCAGCCCCCGACCGAGGAAACTGTTTTTT,CASSPRPRKLFF
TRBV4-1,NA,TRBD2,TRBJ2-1,TGCGCCAGCAGCCTACTAGCGGGAGAGAACAATGAGCAGTTCTTC,CASSLLAGENNEQFF
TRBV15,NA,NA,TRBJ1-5,TGTGCCACCAGCAGCCTCGGGGATCAGCCCCAGCATTTT,CATSSLGDQPQHF